This TCR beta chain is drawn from a study of blood T cell repertoires in COVID-19. Across the whole study: Spain, Italy and the United States supplied samples that represented acute and convalescent COVID-19. T cells, B-cell-depleted T cells, or PBMCs provided the cDNA or gDNA that served as material.

The data were produced by immunoSEQ multiplex PCR, yet TCRdb's version contains in-frame clones alone and is incomplete. This sample has over 150,000 clones, with 60% to 85% found just once. The CDR3 length is 12 residues. Germline V CDR1 and CDR2: MNHEY, SVGAGI. V was clipped by 2 bases and J by 6 bases, with 8 bases between them. The chain is built from TRBV6-5 and TRBJ2-7; possibly TRBD2 for D (5 bases). Source material: peripheral blood. The clonotype originates from a man at least 80 years old with acute or convalescent COVID-19. CDR3 region: CASSYAGSEQYF. CDR3 nucleotides: TGTGCCAGCAGTTACGCGGGCTCCGAGCAGTACTTC.